This T cell receptor (beta chain) was found in a study of vaccination and CD4 T cells after COVID-19. Treatment denoted: roughly 10-day PBMC culture with coronavirus spike peptide pools or control peptides (ViraFEST assay). CDR1 is SGHNT and CDR2 is YENEEA in the germline V gene. The CDR3 has 15 residues. With V trimmed by 3 bases and J by 2 bases, 3 bases remained unmatched. A note on this clonotype: Its antigen remains unknown.

The Oncomine TCR Beta short-read assay sequenced DNA from cultured CD4+ T cells. TCRdb itself ran the PCR reads through MiXCR, one entry per CDR3 protein. The sample has around 3,900 distinct CDR3 sequences; less than 25% are singletons. This clonotype was obtained from a human donor who had recovered from COVID-19. The rearrangement links TRBV11-3 to TRBJ2-3; 9 bases are a match to TRBD2. Specimen: CD4+ T cells from blood, cultured in vitro. The CDR3 loop is CASSFSGGNTDTQYF. The DNA for the CDR3 is TGTGCCAGCAGCTTCAGCGGGGGGAACACAGATACGCAGTATTTT.